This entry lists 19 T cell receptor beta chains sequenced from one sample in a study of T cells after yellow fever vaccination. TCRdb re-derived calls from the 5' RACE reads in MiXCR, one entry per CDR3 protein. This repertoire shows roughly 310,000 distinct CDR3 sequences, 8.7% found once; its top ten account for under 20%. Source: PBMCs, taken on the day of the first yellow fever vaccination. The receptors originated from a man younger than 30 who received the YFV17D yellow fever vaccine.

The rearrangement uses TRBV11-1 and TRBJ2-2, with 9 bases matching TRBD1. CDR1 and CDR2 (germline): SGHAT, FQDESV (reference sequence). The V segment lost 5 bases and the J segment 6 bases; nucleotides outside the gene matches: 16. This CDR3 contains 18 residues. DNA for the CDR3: TGTGCCAGCAGCAGGACGGACAGGGGCCGGATGGGCGCCGGGGAGCTGTTTTTT. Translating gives CASSRTDRGRMGAGELFF.

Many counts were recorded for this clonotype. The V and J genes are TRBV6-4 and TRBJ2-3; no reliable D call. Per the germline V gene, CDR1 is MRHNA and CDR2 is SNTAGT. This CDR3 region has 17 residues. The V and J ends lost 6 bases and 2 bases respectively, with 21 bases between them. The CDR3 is CASRPPRRVLFTDTQYF. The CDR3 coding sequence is TGTGCCAGCAGACCCCCCCGCCGGGTCCTCTTCACAGATACGCAGTATTTT.

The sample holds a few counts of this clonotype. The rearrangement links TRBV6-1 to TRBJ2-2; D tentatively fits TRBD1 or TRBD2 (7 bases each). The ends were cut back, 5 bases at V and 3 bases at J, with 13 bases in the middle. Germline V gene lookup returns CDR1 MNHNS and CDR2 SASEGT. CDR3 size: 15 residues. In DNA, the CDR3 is TGTGCCAGCAGTCGACAGGGAGGGGACACCGGGGAGCTGTTTTTT. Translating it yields CASSRQGGDTGELFF.

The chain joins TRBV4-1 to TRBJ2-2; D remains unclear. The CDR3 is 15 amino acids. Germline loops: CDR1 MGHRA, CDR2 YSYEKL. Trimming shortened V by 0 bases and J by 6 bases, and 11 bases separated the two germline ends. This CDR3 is CASSQDPSGPGELFF. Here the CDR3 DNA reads TGCGCCAGCAGCCAAGATCCAAGTGGGCCCGGGGAGCTGTTTTTT.

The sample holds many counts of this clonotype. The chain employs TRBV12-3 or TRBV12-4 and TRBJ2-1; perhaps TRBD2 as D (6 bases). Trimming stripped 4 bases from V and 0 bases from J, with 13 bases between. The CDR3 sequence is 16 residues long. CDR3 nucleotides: TGTGCCAGCAGTTCTCGCGGGGAGCTCTCCTACAATGAGCAGTTCTTC. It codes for CASSSRGELSYNEQFF.

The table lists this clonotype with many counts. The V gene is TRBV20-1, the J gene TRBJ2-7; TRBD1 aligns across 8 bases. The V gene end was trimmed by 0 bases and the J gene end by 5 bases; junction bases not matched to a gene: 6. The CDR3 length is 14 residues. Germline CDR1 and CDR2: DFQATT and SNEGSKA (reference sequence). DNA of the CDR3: TGCAGTGCTAGAGATCTAGGACAGGGTAACGAGCAGTACTTC. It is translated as CSARDLGQGNEQYF.

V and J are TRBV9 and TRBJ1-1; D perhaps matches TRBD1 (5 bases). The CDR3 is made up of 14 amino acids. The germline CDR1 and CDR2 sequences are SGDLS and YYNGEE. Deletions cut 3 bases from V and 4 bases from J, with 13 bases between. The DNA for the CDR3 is TGTGCCAGCAGCGGCCGGGACGCAGGCACTGAAGCTTTCTTT. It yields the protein CASSGRDAGTEAFF.

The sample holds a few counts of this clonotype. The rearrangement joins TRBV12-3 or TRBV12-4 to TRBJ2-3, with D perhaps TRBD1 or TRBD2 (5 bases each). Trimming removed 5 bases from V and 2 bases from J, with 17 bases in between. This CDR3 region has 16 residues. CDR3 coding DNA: TGTGCCAGCAGTCTAGGAGACGGGGCCTTCACAGATACGCAGTATTTT. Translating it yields CASSLGDGAFTDTQYF.

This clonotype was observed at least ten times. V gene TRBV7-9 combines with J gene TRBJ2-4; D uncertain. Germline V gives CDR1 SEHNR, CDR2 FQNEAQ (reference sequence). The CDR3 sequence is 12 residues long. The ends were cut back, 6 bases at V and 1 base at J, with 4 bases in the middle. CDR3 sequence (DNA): TGTGCCAGCAGTCGGGCCAAAAACATTCAGTACTTC. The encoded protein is CASSRAKNIQYF.

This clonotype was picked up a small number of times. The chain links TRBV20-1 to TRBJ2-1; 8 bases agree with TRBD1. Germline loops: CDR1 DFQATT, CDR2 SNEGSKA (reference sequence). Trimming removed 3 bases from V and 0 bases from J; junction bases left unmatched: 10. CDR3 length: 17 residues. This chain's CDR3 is CSARDRADVSSYNEQFF. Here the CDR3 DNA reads TGCAGTGCTAGGGACAGGGCGGACGTTAGCTCCTACAATGAGCAGTTCTTC.

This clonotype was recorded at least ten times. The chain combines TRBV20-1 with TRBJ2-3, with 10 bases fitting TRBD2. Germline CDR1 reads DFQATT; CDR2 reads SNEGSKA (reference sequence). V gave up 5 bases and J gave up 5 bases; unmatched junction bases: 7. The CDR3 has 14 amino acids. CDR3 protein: CSALSGGAKDTQYF. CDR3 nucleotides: TGCAGTGCTCTGAGCGGGGGGGCCAAAGATACGCAGTATTTT.

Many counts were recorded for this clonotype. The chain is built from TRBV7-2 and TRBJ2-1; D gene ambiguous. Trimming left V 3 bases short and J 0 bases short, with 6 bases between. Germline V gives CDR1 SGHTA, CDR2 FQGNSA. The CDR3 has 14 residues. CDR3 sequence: CASSFSSSYNEQFF. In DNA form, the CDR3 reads TGTGCCAGCAGCTTCTCGAGCTCCTACAATGAGCAGTTCTTC. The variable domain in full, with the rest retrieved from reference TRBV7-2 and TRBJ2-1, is GAGVSQSPSNKVTEKGKDVELRCDPISGHTALYWYRQSLGQGLEFLIYFQGNSAPDKSGLPSDRFSAERTGGSVSTLTIQRTQQEDSAVYLCASSFSSSYNEQFFGPGTRLTVL.

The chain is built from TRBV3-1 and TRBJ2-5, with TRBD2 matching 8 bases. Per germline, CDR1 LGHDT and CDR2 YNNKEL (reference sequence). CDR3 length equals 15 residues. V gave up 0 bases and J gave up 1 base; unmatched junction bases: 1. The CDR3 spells CASSQDSGAQETQYF. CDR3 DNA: TGTGCCAGCAGCCAAGATAGCGGGGCCCAAGAGACCCAGTACTTC.

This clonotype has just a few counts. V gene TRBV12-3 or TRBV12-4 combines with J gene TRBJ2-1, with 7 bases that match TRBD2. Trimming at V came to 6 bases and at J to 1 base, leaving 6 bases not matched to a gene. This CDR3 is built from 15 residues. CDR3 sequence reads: CASRATSRSYNEQFF. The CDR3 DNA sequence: TGTGCCAGCAGGGCGACTAGCCGATCCTACAATGAGCAGTTCTTC.

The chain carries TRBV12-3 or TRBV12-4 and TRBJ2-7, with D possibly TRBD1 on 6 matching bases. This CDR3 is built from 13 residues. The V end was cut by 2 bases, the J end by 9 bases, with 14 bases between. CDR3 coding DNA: TGTGCCAGCAGTTTAACGGGACAACAACGGCAGTACTTC. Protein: CASSLTGQQRQYF.

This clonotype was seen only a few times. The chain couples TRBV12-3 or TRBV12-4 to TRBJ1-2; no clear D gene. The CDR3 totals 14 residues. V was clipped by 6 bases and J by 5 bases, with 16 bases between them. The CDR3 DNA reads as TGTGCCAGCAGCCCGCTTGCGGACGGTTATGGCTACACCTTC. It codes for CASSPLADGYGYTF.

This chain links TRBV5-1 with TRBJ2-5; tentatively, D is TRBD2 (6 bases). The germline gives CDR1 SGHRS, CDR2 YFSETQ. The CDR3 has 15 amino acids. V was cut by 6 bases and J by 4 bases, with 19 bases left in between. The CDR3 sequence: CASTMAAGIVETQYF. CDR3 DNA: TGCGCCAGCACAATGGCGGCGGGGATCGTAGAGACCCAGTACTTC.

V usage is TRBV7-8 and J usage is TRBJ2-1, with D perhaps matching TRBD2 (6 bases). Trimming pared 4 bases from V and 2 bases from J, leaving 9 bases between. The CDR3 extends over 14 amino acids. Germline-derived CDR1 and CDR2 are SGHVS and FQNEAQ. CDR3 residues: CASSSRGTYNEQFF. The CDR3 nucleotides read TGTGCCAGCAGCTCCCGGGGGACCTACAATGAGCAGTTCTTC. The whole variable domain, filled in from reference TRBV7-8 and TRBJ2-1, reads GAGVSQSPRYKVAKRGQDVALRCDPISGHVSLFWYQQALGQGPEFLTYFQNEAQLDKSGLPSDRFFAERPEGSVSTLKIQRTQQEDSAVYLCASSSRGTYNEQFFGPGTRLTVL.

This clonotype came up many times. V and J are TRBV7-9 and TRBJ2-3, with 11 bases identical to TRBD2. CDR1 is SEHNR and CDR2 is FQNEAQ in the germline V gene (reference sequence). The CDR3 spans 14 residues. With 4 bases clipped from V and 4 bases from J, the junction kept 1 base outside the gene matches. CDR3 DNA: TGTGCCAGCAGCTCGACTAGCGGGGCAGATACGCAGTATTTT. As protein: CASSSTSGADTQYF.